This T cell receptor beta chain was sequenced during a study of blood T cell repertoires in COVID-19. About the research overall: The origin of the acute and convalescent COVID-19 samples was the United States, Italy and Spain.

The CDR3 is 17 residues long. Per germline, CDR1 SEHNR and CDR2 FQNEAQ (reference sequence). With V trimmed by 5 bases and J by 1 base, 8 bases remained unmatched. This clone was counted between two and nine times. Clones were sequenced by immunoSEQ multiplex PCR, and TCRdb holds only the in-frame ones, with some missing. Seen here are tens of thousands of clones, roughly nine tenths observed once, and the top ten hold roughly 1.5%. Sequencing used peripheral blood. The J gene is TRBJ1-2, the V gene TRBV7-9, with 12 bases identical to TRBD1. This TCR was recovered from a man aged 55 to 69 with acute or convalescent COVID-19. The CDR3 DNA reads TGTGCCAGCAGCCTAAACCGGGACAGGGGGCTTAACTATGGCTACACCTTC. Protein sequence: CASSLNRDRGLNYGYTF.